The clone carrying this T cell receptor beta chain was observed many times. The antigen is not known. Unique molecular identifiers (one per individual cDNA molecule) were attached. TCRdb re-analysed the 5' RACE reads in MiXCR, keeping a single row per CDR3 protein. Here the sample spans about 110,000 distinct CDR3 sequences, 10% to 15% being singletons. CDR1 is SGHRS and CDR2 is YFSETQ in the germline V gene. V lost 4 bases, J lost 6 bases, and 13 bases lay in between. The length of the CDR3 is 14 residues. This sample was taken from a study of early T cells in non-severe SARS-CoV-2 infection. Study details: Sequencing used unsorted whole-blood bulk RNA, so chains lack pairing.

Whole-study results and caveats: VDJdb matches were skewed toward anti-spike CD8 T cell responses.

The TCR comes from an adult who was a healthcare worker with PCR-confirmed SARS-CoV-2 infection or an uninfected control (not recorded which). The V gene is TRBV5-1, the J gene TRBJ2-2, with D possibly TRBD2 on 7 matching bases. Source: whole blood, taken at baseline. The CDR3 DNA reads as TGCGCCAGCAGCCGGGGGGCAAAGGCCGGGGAGCTGTTTTTT. This gives the protein CASSRGAKAGELFF. Looking up the rest from reference TRBV5-1 and TRBJ2-2 gives the full variable domain: KAGVTQTPRYLIKTRGQQVTLSCSPISGHRSVSWYQQTPGQGLQFLFEYFSETQRNKGNFPGRFSGRQFSNSRSEMNVSTLELGDSALYLCASSRGAKAGELFFGEGSRLTVL.